Presented here are 2 T cell receptor beta chains from one specimen sequenced in a study of glioma-infiltrating T cells after dendritic cell vaccination. Stated time point: after dendritic cell vaccination, including at tumor progression/relapse. The method was immunoSEQ multiplex PCR; TCRdb's version includes in-frame clones alone and lacks a portion of them. The sample lists around 78,000 clones, around 85% occurring once. The input for sequencing was blood, taken after dendritic cell vaccination. The receptors originated from a human donor with glioblastoma.

The J gene is TRBJ1-5, the V gene TRBV23-1, with 8 bases lining up with TRBD1. TRBV23-1 is noted as an ORF with a role that remains uncertain. The CDR3 runs to 21 residues. V shed 0 bases and J 2 bases; nucleotides not matched to a gene: 18. CDR3 sequence (DNA): TGCGCCAGCAGTCAATCGCCCGCATTATGGGACAGGTCGGGGGGCAATCAGCCCCAGCATTTT. Protein product: CASSQSPALWDRSGGNQPQHF.

J is TRBJ2-3 and V is TRBV7-9; 9 bases are a match to TRBD2. V shed 1 base and J 1 base; nucleotides not matched to a gene: 0. Germline lookup yields CDR1 SEHNR and CDR2 FQNEAQ (reference sequence). The CDR3 is 15 residues long. The chain's CDR3 is CASSLGTSGTDTQYF. The CDR3 DNA is TGTGCCAGCAGCTTAGGGACTAGCGGCACAGATACGCAGTATTTT.